This T cell receptor beta chain was sequenced in a study of blood T cell repertoires in COVID-19. This clone appeared a single time. Germline V gene data show CDR1 as MNHEY and CDR2 as SVGAGI. This CDR3 has 11 amino acids. The germline V and J ends were trimmed by 7 bases and 9 bases, with 10 bases remaining between them. As handled by the study authors: Quantification of nucleated cells was approximated via reference gene primer amplification. Sequencing used immunoSEQ multiplex PCR; TCRdb keeps in-frame clones, though not all of them. That table is the source of V, J and clone size, and D and trimming were worked out from the DNA. The sample lists roughly 410,000 clones, around 90% occurring once.

The clonotype comes from a man between 35 and 55 years old with acute or convalescent COVID-19. The chain uses TRBV6-5 and TRBJ2-1, with D maybe TRBD2 (6 bases). Material: peripheral blood. CDR3 sequence: CASTLGGEQFF. The CDR3 DNA reads as TGTGCCAGCACCCTGGGGGGTGAGCAGTTCTTC.